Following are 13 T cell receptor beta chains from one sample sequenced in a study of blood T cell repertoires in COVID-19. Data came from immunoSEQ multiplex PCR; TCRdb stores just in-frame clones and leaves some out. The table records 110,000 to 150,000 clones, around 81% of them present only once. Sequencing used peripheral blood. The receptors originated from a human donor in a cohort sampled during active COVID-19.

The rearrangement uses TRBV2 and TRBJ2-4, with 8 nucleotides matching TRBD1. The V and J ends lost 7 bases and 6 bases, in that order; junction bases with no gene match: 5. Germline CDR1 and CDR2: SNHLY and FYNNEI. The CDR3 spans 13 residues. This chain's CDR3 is CASIGQGRNIQYF. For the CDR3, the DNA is TGTGCCAGCATTGGACAGGGACGAAACATTCAGTACTTC.

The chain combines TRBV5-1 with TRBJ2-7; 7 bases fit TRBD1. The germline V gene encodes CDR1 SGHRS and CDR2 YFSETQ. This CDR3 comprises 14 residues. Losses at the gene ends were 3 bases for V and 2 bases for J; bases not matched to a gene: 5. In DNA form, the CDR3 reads TGCGCCAGCAGCTGGACAGGAGAAGCCTACGAGCAGTACTTC. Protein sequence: CASSWTGEAYEQYF.

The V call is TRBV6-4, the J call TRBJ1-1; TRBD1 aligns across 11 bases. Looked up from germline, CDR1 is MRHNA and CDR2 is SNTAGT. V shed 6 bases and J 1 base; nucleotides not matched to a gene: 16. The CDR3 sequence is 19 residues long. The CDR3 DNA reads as TGTGCCAGCAGCCCCGGACAGGGGGCGCTGGTGGGGGGGAACACTGAAGCTTTCTTT. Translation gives CASSPGQGALVGGNTEAFF.

The CDR3 spells CASSGGQAGWGSYEQYF. Written as DNA, the CDR3 is TGTGCCAGCAGCGGGGGACAGGCGGGCTGGGGCTCCTACGAGCAGTACTTC. The V gene is TRBV4-2, the J gene TRBJ2-7; 8 nucleotides agree with TRBD1. CDR3 length: 17 residues. CDR1 and CDR2 (germline): LGHNA, YNFKEQ. Trimming took 5 bases from V and 0 from J; bases not matched to a gene: 12.

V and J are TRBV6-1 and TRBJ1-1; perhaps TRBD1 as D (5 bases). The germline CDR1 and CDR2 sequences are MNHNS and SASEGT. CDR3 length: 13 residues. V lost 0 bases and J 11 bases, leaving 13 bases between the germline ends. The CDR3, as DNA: TGTGCCAGCAGTGAAGCAGAGGGACTGGGTGCTTTCTTT. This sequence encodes CASSEAEGLGAFF.

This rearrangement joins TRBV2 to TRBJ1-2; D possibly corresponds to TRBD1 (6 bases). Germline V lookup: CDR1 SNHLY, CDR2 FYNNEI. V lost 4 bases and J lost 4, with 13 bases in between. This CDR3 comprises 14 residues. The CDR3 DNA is TGTGCCAGCAGTGCTCACAGGGAGATCTATGGCTACACCTTC. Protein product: CASSAHREIYGYTF.

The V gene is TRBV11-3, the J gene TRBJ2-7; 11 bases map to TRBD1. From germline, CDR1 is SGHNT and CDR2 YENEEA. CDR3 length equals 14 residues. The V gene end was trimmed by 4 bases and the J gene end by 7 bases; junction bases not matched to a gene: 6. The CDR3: CASSYGQGAREQYF. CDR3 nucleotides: TGTGCCAGCAGCTATGGACAGGGGGCGCGGGAGCAGTACTTC.

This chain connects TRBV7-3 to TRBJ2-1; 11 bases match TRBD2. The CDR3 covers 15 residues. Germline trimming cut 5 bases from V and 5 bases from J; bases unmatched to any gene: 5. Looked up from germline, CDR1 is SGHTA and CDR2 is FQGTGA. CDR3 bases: TGTGCCAGCAGCCGTACTAGCGGGGGTAACAATGAGCAGTTCTTC. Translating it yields CASSRTSGGNNEQFF.

CDR3: CASSLKTGRLLEQYF. The CDR3 region has the DNA TGTGCCAGCAGCTTAAAGACAGGGCGCCTCCTGGAGCAGTACTTC. This chain uses TRBV7-9 with TRBJ2-7; TRBD1 matches at 7 bases. This CDR3 has 15 residues. V trimming: 2 bases; J trimming: 7 bases; junction bases outside the gene matches: 11. Germline CDR1 is SEHNR and CDR2 is FQNEAQ (reference sequence). Looking up the rest from reference TRBV7-9 and TRBJ2-7 gives the full variable domain: DTGVSQNPRHKITKRGQNVTFRCDPISEHNRLYWYRQTLGQGPEFLTYFQNEAQLEKSRLLSDRFSAERPKGSFSTLEIQRTEQGDSAMYLCASSLKTGRLLEQYFGPGTRLTVT.

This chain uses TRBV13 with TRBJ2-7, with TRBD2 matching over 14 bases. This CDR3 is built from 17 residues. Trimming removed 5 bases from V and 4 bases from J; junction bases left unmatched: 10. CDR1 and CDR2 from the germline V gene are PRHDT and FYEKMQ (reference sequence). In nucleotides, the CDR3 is TGTGCCAGCAGCACCAGGACTAGCGGGGGGTTAAGATACGAGCAGTACTTC. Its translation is CASSTRTSGGLRYEQYF. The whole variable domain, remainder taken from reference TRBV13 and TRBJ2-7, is AAGVIQSPRHLIKEKRETATLKCYPIPRHDTVYWYQQGPGQDPQFLISFYEKMQSDKGSIPDRFSAQQFSDYHSELNMSSLELGDSALYFCASSTRTSGGLRYEQYFGPGTRLTVT.

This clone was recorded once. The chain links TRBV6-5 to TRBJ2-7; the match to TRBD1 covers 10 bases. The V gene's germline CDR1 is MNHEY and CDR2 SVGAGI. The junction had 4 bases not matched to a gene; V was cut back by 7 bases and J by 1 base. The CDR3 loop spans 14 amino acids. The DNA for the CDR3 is TGTGCCAGCAAGGGACAGGGGTTTTCCTACGAGCAGTACTTC. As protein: CASKGQGFSYEQYF.

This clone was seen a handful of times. The CDR3 is CASSGGRSTDTQYF. The CDR3 nucleotides are TGCGCCAGCAGTGGGGGCCGTAGCACAGATACGCAGTATTTT. The chain employs TRBV5-1 and TRBJ2-3; D is possibly TRBD1 (6 bases). CDR3 length: 14 amino acids. CDR1 and CDR2 from the germline V gene are SGHRS and YFSETQ. V was shortened by 5 bases and J by 0 bases, with 10 bases between the two germline ends.

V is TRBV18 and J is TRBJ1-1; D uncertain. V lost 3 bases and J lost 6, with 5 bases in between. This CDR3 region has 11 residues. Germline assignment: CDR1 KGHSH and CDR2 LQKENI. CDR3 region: CASSPLPEAFF. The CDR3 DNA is TGTGCCAGCTCACCGCTACCTGAAGCTTTCTTT.